These 2 T cell receptor beta chains were sequenced from one sample in a study of CD8 T cells in Susac syndrome. Reverse transcription of roughly 0.5 to 1 ug RNA used random hexamers. TCRdb analysed the immunoSEQ multiplex PCR reads with MiXCR anew, one entry per CDR3 protein. The table records some 120,000 distinct CDR3 sequences, about 93% of them present only once. Sequencing was done on a sample of CD4+ T cells from PBMCs. Receptors were obtained from a human donor in good health.

This clonotype has just one count. This chain links TRBV5-1 with TRBJ1-4; 9 bases line up with TRBD1. Germline V lookup: CDR1 SGHRS, CDR2 YFSETQ. Unmatched junction bases numbered 9, after V lost 4 bases and J lost 8 bases. The CDR3 runs 15 residues. In DNA, the CDR3 is TGCGCCAGCAGCCCGGATGGACAGGGGCGGGAAAAACTGTTTTTT. Translated, it gives CASSPDGQGREKLFF.

This chain joins TRBV29-1 and TRBJ2-4; D ambiguous. V was shortened by 4 bases and J by 0 bases, with 13 bases between the two germline ends. In germline, CDR1 is SQVTM, CDR2 ANQGSEA. The CDR3 covers 15 residues. The CDR3 here is CSVVAEQLAKNIQYF. The CDR3 DNA is TGCAGCGTTGTGGCAGAACAACTAGCCAAAAACATTCAGTACTTC.